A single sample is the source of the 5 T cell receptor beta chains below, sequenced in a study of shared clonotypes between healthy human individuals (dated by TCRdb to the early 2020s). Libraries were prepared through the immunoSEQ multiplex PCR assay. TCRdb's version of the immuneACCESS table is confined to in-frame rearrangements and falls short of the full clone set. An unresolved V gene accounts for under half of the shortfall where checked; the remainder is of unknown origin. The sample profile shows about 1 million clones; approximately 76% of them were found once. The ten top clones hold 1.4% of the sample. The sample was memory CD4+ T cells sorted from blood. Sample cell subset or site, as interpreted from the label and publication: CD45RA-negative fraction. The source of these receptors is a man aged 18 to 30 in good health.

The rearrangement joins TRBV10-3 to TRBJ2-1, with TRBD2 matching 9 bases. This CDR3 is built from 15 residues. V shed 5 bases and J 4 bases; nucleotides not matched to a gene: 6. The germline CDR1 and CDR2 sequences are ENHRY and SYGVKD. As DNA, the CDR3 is TGTGCCATCAGTTCGGGACTAGCAGATTACAATGAGCAGTTCTTC. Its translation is CAISSGLADYNEQFF.

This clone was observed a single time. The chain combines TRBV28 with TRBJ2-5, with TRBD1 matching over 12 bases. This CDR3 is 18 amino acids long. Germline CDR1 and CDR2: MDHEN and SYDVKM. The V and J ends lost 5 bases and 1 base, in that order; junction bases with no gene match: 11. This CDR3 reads CASSPPEGTGGSQETQYF. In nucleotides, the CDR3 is TGTGCCAGCAGTCCTCCTGAAGGGACAGGGGGCTCCCAAGAGACCCAGTACTTC.

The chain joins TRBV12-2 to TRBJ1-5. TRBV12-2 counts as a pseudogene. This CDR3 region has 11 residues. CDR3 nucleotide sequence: TGTGCAAGTCGCCTTTGTGGACCCCAGCATTTT. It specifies CASRLCGPQHF.

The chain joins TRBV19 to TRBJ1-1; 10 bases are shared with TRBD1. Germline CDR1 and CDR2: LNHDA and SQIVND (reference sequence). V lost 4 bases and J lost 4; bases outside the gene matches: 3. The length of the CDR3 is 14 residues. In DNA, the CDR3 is TGTGCCAGTAGTAGACAGGGGGCCGGCACTGAAGCTTTCTTT. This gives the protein CASSRQGAGTEAFF.

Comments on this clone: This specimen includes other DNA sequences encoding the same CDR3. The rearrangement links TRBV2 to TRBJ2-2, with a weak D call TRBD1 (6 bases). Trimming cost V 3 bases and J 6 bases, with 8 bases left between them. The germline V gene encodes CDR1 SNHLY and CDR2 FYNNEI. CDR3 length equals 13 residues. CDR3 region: CASSDGGAGELFF. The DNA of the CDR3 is TGTGCCAGCAGTGATGGGGGCGCCGGGGAGCTGTTTTTT.